Sequencing of this T cell receptor beta chain was carried out in a study of CD8 T cells in Susac syndrome. Random hexamers were used to reverse transcribe 0.5 to 1 ug of RNA. Amplification of TCR beta CDR3 used immunoSEQ multiplex PCR across 54 Vbeta and 13 Jbeta. TCRdb reprocessed the immunoSEQ multiplex PCR reads via MiXCR and lists one record per CDR3 protein. The data hold about 210,000 distinct CDR3 sequences, with about 95% observed a single time. The V end was cut by 4 bases, the J end by 2 bases, with 15 bases between. There are 15 residues in the CDR3. Germline lookup yields CDR1 DFQATT and CDR2 SNEGSKA (reference sequence).

The clonotype comes from a human donor with multiple sclerosis. This chain connects TRBV20-1 to TRBJ1-5; possibly TRBD1 for D (5 bases). Input material: CD4+ T cells from PBMCs. This CDR3 reads CSATPLGGGNQPQHF. For the CDR3, the DNA is TGCAGTGCTACCCCCCTCGGGGGTGGCAATCAGCCCCAGCATTTT.